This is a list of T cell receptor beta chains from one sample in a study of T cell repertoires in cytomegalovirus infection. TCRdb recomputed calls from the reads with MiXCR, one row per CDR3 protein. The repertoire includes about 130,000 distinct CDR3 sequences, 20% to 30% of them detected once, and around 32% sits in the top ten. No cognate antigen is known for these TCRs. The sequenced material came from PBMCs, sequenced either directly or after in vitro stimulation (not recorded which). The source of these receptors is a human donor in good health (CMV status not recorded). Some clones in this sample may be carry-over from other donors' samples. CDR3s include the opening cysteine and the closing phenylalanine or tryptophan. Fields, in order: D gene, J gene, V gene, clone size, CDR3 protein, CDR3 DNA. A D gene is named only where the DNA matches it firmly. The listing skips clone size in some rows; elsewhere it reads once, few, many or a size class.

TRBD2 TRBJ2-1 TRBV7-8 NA CASDLAGGPGDEQFF TGTGCCAGTGATTTAGCGGGAGGGCCAGGCGATGAGCAGTTCTTC
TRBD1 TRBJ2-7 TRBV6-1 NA CASEWTGAAYEQYF TGTGCCAGCGAATGGACAGGGGCAGCCTACGAGCAGTACTTC
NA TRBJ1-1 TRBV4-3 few CASSQEGTVNTEAFF TGCGCCAGCAGCCAAGAGGGGACGGTGAACACTGAAGCTTTCTTT
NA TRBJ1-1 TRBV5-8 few CASSTGWGLGKTEAFF TGTGCCAGCAGCACCGGTTGGGGGCTAGGAAAGACTGAAGCTTTCTTT
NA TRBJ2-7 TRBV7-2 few CASSLDGGAYEQYF TGTGCCAGCAGCTTAGACGGCGGGGCCTACGAGCAGTACTTC
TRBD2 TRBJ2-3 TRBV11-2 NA CASSPTSGRLVGTDTQYF TGTGCCAGCAGCCCAACTAGCGGGAGGTTGGTTGGCACAGATACGCAGTATTTT
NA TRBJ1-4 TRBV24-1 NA CATSDPMSLWATNEKLFF TGTGCCACCAGTGATCCAATGAGCCTATGGGCAACTAATGAAAAACTGTTTTTT
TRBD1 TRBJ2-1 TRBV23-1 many CASLGQTDNEQFF TGCGCCAGCCTGGGACAGACCGACAATGAGCAGTTCTTC
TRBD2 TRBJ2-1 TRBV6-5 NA CASSYETSAYNEQFF TGTGCCAGCAGTTACGAGACTAGCGCCTACAATGAGCAGTTCTTC
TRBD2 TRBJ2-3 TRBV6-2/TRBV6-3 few CASSYSFLAGGHDTQYF TGTGCCAGCAGTTACTCGTTCCTAGCGGGAGGGCACGATACGCAGTATTTT
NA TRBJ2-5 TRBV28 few CASSWGQRHQETQYF TGTGCCAGCAGCTGGGGTCAGCGGCACCAAGAGACCCAGTACTTC
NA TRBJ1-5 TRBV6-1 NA CASSEADRRNQPQHF TGTGCCAGCAGTGAAGCCGACAGGCGCAATCAGCCCCAGCATTTT
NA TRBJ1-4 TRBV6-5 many CASSYQQPTNEKLFF TGTGCCAGCAGTTACCAACAGCCAACTAATGAAAAACTGTTTTTT
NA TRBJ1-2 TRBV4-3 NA CASSSSGGNYGYTF TGCGCCAGCAGCTCATCGGGCGGGAACTATGGCTACACCTTC
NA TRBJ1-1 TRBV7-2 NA CASDLNGRQTHEAFF TGTGCCAGCGATCTTAACGGGCGGCAGACTCATGAAGCTTTCTTT
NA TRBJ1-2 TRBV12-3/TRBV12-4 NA CASRPGTDTAPYGYTF TGTGCCAGCAGACCCGGGACCGACACTGCACCCTATGGCTACACCTTC
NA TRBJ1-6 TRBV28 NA CASQGSGGSLHF TGTGCCAGTCAGGGCAGCGGGGGATCCCTCCACTTT
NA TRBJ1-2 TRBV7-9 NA CASSLNGNGYTF TGTGCCAGCAGCTTAAACGGGAATGGCTACACCTTC
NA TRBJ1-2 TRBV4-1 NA CASSSPGTNYGYTF TGCGCCAGCAGCTCACCGGGGACCAATTATGGCTACACCTTC
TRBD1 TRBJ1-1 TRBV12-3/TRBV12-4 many CASSFRGQGAPVTEAFF TGTGCCAGCAGTTTTCGGGGCCAGGGGGCCCCGGTCACTGAAGCTTTCTTT
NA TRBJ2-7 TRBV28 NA CASSLGKTYEQYF TGTGCCAGCAGTTTGGGGAAAACCTACGAGCAGTACTTC
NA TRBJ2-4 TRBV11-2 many CASSLLFSSRRSGNIQYF TGTGCCAGCAGCTTATTGTTCAGCAGTCGGCGTTCGGGAAACATTCAGTACTTC
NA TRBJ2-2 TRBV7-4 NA CASRVGPVAGELFF TGTGCCAGCAGAGTTGGACCGGTCGCCGGGGAGCTGTTTTTT
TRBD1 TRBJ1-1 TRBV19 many CASSARGGRDTEAFF TGTGCCAGTAGTGCCCGAGGGGGCAGGGACACTGAAGCTTTCTTT
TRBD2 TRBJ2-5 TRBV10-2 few CASKGLAGWETQYF TGCGCCAGCAAGGGACTAGCGGGATGGGAGACCCAGTACTTC
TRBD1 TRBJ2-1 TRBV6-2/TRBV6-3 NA CASHRDRAAYEQFF TGTGCCAGCCACCGGGACAGGGCCGCGTATGAGCAGTTCTTC
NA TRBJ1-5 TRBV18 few CASSQAGQSRSQPQHF TGTGCCAGCTCCCAAGCGGGACAAAGTCGTAGTCAGCCCCAGCATTTT
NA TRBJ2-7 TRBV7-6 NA CASSPLTGYEQYF TGTGCCAGCAGCCCCCTTACCGGATACGAGCAGTACTTC
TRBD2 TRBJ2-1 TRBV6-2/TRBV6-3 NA CASNPLGRAGYNEQFF TGTGCCAGCAACCCACTGGGGAGGGCCGGTTACAATGAGCAGTTCTTC
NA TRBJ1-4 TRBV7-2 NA CASGQNEKLFF TGTGCCAGCGGGCAAAACGAAAAACTGTTTTTT
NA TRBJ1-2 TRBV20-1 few CSARDGALYTF TGCAGTGCTAGAGATGGGGCACTCTACACCTTC
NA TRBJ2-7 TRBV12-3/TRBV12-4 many CASSSGAREQYF TGTGCCAGCAGTTCGGGAGCGAGGGAGCAGTACTTC
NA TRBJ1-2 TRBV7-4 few CASSFNGDYGYTF TGTGCCAGCAGCTTCAACGGGGACTATGGCTACACCTTC
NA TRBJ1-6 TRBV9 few CASSVKQGNSPLHF TGTGCCAGCAGCGTAAAACAGGGAAATTCACCCCTCCACTTT
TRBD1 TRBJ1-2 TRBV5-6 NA CASSLRTGIYGYTF TGTGCCAGCAGCCTCCGGACAGGCATCTATGGCTACACCTTC
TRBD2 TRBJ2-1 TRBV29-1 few CSVRGSGGGYNEQFF TGCAGCGTTCGGGGAAGCGGGGGAGGTTACAATGAGCAGTTCTTC
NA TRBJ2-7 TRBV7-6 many CASSLVQFSYEQYF TGTGCCAGCAGCTTAGTACAGTTCTCCTACGAGCAGTACTTC
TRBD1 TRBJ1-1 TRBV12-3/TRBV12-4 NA CASSVDRATEAFF TGTGCCAGCAGCGTCGACAGGGCCACTGAAGCTTTCTTT
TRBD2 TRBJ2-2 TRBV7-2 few CASSLVAGVMRELFF TGTGCCAGCAGCTTAGTTGCGGGAGTGATGCGGGAGCTGTTTTTT